This T cell receptor (beta chain) was observed in a study of cytomegalovirus exposure and HLA in healthy donors. Study observations and caveats: High specificity and sensitivity for cytomegalovirus status were reported for the classifier.

Sequencing was performed with immunoSEQ multiplex PCR; in TCRdb, only in-frame clones are kept and a portion is missing. The table lists 100,000 to 150,000 clones, 75% to 90% of them singletons. Separation from the approximately 660-subject first cohort characterized the 120-subject validation cohort, to which the donors belonged. Turning to this clone: Its matching antigen is unknown.

Sequenced input: PBMCs. The clonotype originates from a woman aged 18-30 years in good health and CMV-seronegative.

The CDR3 sequence: CARGLAGVPPTGELFF. CDR3 nucleotides: TGTGCCAGGGGACTAGCGGGGGTGCCCCCCACCGGGGAGCTGTTTTTT. The chain employs TRBV25-1 and TRBJ2-2; 14 bases are a match to TRBD2. The junction had 7 bases not matched to a gene; V was cut back by 9 bases and J by 4 bases. Germline CDR1 reads MGHDK; CDR2 reads SYGVNS. This CDR3 region has 16 residues. The full variable domain, with the rest looked up from reference TRBV25-1 and TRBJ2-2, is EADIYQTPRYLVIGTGKKITLECSQTMGHDKMYWYQQDPGMELHLIHYSYGVNSTEKGDLSSESTVSRIRTEHFPLTLESARPSHTSQYLCARGLAGVPPTGELFFGEGSRLTVL.